Shown below are 26 T cell receptor beta chains from a single sample sequenced in a study of human T cells and chemical hapten exposure. TCRdb reprocessed the RACE reads via MiXCR and lists one record per CDR3 protein. The data contain fewer than 200,000 distinct CDR3 sequences, 20% to 25% of them seen just once; the ten biggest clones take up approximately 6.7%. Time point in this sample: patch test 1, 2 weeks after DPC sensitization. Specified treatment: therapeutic diphenylcyclopropenone sensitization with weekly scalp DPC. The input for sequencing was whole blood, taken in connection with sensitization to the hapten diphenylcyclopropenone (DPC). These receptors all come from a woman in her forties or fifties with alopecia areata. Some clones in this sample may be carry-over from other donors' samples.

The V and J genes are TRBV11-1 and TRBJ2-1; 10 nucleotides agree with TRBD2. J was trimmed by 9 bases and V by 3 bases; bases with no gene match: 11. CDR1 is SGHAT, CDR2 FQDESV, per germline (reference sequence). CDR3 length equals 16 residues. This CDR3 reads CASSFVLSGRGVEQFF. The CDR3, as DNA: TGTGCCAGCAGCTTCGTGTTGAGCGGGAGGGGGGTTGAGCAGTTCTTC.

A few counts support this clonotype. The V and J genes are TRBV11-2 and TRBJ2-7; TRBD1 matches 8 bases. With 6 bases clipped from V and 0 bases from J, the junction kept 1 base outside the gene matches. This CDR3 spans 13 amino acids. Germline-derived CDR1 and CDR2 are SGHAT and FQNNGV. CDR3 nucleotides: TGTGCCAGCAGGGGACAGGCCTCCTACGAGCAGTACTTC. Its translation is CASRGQASYEQYF. Filled out from reference TRBV11-2 and TRBJ2-7, the complete variable domain reads EAGVAQSPRYKIIEKRQSVAFWCNPISGHATLYWYQQILGQGPKLLIQFQNNGVVDDSQLPKDRFSAERLKGVDSTLKIQPAKLEDSAVYLCASRGQASYEQYFGPGTRLTVT.

This clonotype was recorded a few times. The chain has TRBV6-1 and TRBJ2-1; 8 bases align to TRBD2. V gave up 4 bases and J gave up 8 bases; unmatched junction bases: 13. CDR1 is MNHNS, CDR2 SASEGT, per germline. The CDR3 is 16 amino acids. CDR3 protein: CASSVFGSGSLDEQFF. In DNA form, the CDR3 reads TGTGCCAGCAGTGTTTTCGGGAGCGGGAGCCTGGATGAGCAGTTCTTC.

In its sample, this clonotype was seen a few times. The J gene is TRBJ2-3, the V gene TRBV21-1; the DNA was not compared with TRBD2, the D call given in the table. TRBV21-1 is classified as a pseudogene. The CDR3 loop spans 17 amino acids. CDR3 region: CASSPDPSGKTTDTQYF. CDR3 nucleotides: TGTGCCAGCAGCCCCGATCCGAGCGGGAAGACCACAGATACGCAGTATTTT.

J is TRBJ1-1 and V is TRBV20-1; D is possibly TRBD1 (5 bases). Trimming removed 1 base from V and 1 base from J, with 7 bases in between. This CDR3 has 13 amino acids. Germline V gene sequence: CDR1 DFQATT, CDR2 SNEGSKA (reference sequence). CDR3 sequence: CSARGGGNTEAFF. For the CDR3, the DNA is TGCAGTGCTAGAGGGGGGGGGAACACTGAAGCTTTCTTT.

The gene calls are TRBV30 and TRBJ1-5; D gene ambiguous. CDR1 is GTSNPN and CDR2 is SVGIG in the germline V gene (reference sequence). Trimming stripped 0 bases from V and 0 bases from J, with 12 bases between. There are 16 residues in the CDR3. This CDR3 reads CAWSVRGTLSNQPQHF. CDR3 coding DNA: TGTGCCTGGAGTGTACGCGGCACACTTAGCAATCAGCCCCAGCATTTT.

This clonotype was counted a few times. The gene calls are TRBV5-1 and TRBJ2-2; D is perhaps TRBD2 (5 bases). Per the germline V gene, CDR1 is SGHRS and CDR2 is YFSETQ. V was shortened by 1 base and J by 3 bases, with 10 bases between the two germline ends. This CDR3 is built from 15 residues. CDR3 amino acids: CASSLNSEYTGELFF. The CDR3 DNA is TGCGCCAGCAGCTTGAATAGCGAGTACACCGGGGAGCTGTTTTTT. Filled out from reference TRBV5-1 and TRBJ2-2, the complete variable domain reads KAGVTQTPRYLIKTRGQQVTLSCSPISGHRSVSWYQQTPGQGLQFLFEYFSETQRNKGNFPGRFSGRQFSNSRSEMNVSTLELGDSALYLCASSLNSEYTGELFFGEGSRLTVL.

This chain joins TRBV2 and TRBJ1-4, with a tentative D call TRBD1 (6 bases). V gave up 7 bases and J gave up 0 bases, with 12 bases separating them. Germline-derived CDR1 and CDR2 are SNHLY and FYNNEI. The CDR3 is 15 amino acids. CDR3 protein: CASIGQLATNEKLFF. Here the CDR3 DNA reads TGTGCCAGCATCGGACAGCTTGCAACTAATGAAAAACTGTTTTTT.

This chain uses TRBV9 with TRBJ1-1; D remains ambiguous. The CDR3 is 14 amino acids. Per germline, CDR1 SGDLS and CDR2 YYNGEE. Deletions cut 4 bases from V and 4 bases from J, with 14 bases between. CDR3 region: CASSPPVSGTEAFF. CDR3 DNA sequence: TGTGCCAGCAGCCCCCCCGTTTCTGGCACTGAAGCTTTCTTT.

Concerning this clonotype: With a much larger clone just one base away, this may be a read error. V and J are TRBV12-3 or TRBV12-4 and TRBJ2-1; TRBD2 matches 7 bases. V shed 6 bases and J 6 bases; nucleotides not matched to a gene: 5. The CDR3 contains 13 residues. In DNA form, the CDR3 reads TGTGCCAGCAGCCGCGCGGGGGTCAATGAGCAGTTCTTC. Protein product: CASSRAGVNEQFF.

The chain has TRBV4-2 and TRBJ2-2; D is undetermined. The germline V gene has CDR1 LGHNA and CDR2 YNFKEQ. This CDR3 region has 15 residues. V was cut by 0 bases and J by 5 bases, with 10 bases left in between. As DNA, the CDR3 is TGTGCCAGCAGCCAAGACTCAGGAGTTACCGGGGAGCTGTTTTTT. It codes for CASSQDSGVTGELFF.

The chain couples TRBV7-8 to TRBJ2-3; TRBD2 aligns across 12 bases. The CDR3 is made up of 15 amino acids. Trimming cost V 7 bases and J 4 bases; bases outside gene matches: 6. CDR1 is SGHVS, CDR2 FQNEAQ, per germline. The CDR3: CASTKTSGSPDTQYF. In nucleotides, the CDR3 is TGTGCCAGCACCAAGACTAGCGGGAGTCCAGATACGCAGTATTTT.

This clonotype has just a few counts. The chain uses TRBV10-3 and TRBJ2-3; D is perhaps TRBD1 or TRBD2 (5 bases each). Trimming shortened V by 6 bases and J by 6 bases, and 13 bases separated the two germline ends. Germline V lookup: CDR1 ENHRY, CDR2 SYGVKD. The CDR3 is 13 residues long. This chain's CDR3 is CAIRSDTGDTQYF. As DNA, the CDR3 is TGTGCCATCAGGTCGGACACGGGGGATACGCAGTATTTT.

This chain uses TRBV14 with TRBJ1-5; D ambiguous. The CDR3 spans 14 residues. Germline V gene sequence: CDR1 SGHDN, CDR2 FVKESK. Trimming took 3 bases from V and 2 from J, leaving 8 bases between them. The CDR3 region is CASSQFGGNQPQHF. In DNA, the CDR3 is TGTGCCAGCAGCCAGTTCGGGGGCAATCAGCCCCAGCATTTT.

J is TRBJ2-1 and V is TRBV5-1, with 7 bases lining up with TRBD1. CDR1 is SGHRS and CDR2 is YFSETQ in the germline V gene. This CDR3 is 15 amino acids long. With V trimmed by 3 bases and J by 8 bases, 11 bases remained unmatched. The CDR3 region is CASSYGDRARYEQFF. The CDR3 region has the DNA TGCGCCAGCAGCTACGGGGACAGAGCAAGGTATGAGCAGTTCTTC.

The table lists this clonotype with a few counts. The chain combines TRBV7-9 with TRBJ2-7, with D possibly being TRBD2 (5 bases). The germline V gene encodes CDR1 SEHNR and CDR2 FQNEAQ (reference sequence). The CDR3 consists of 16 residues. Trimming removed 5 bases from V and 5 bases from J, with 22 bases in between. The CDR3 DNA reads TGTGCCAGCAGCCAAGACTACTCCGGCAGGCGCGACGAGCAGTACTTC. Its translation is CASSQDYSGRRDEQYF.

The chain recombines TRBV11-2 with TRBJ1-6, with 7 bases that match TRBD1. V lost 5 bases and J lost 8; bases outside the gene matches: 9. Germline V CDR1 and CDR2: SGHAT, FQNNGV. This CDR3 spans 15 amino acids. The CDR3 nucleotides are TGTGCCAGCAGCGGGATCGGGACAGCTGATTCACCCCTCCACTTT. Translating gives CASSGIGTADSPLHF.

The rearrangement joins TRBV12-3 or TRBV12-4 to TRBJ2-2; TRBD2 aligns across 11 bases. This CDR3 has 16 amino acids. After removal of 6 bases from V and 4 bases from J, the junction contained 7 bases not matched to a gene. In DNA form, the CDR3 reads TGTGCCAGCAGCTCCGCTAGCGGGAGGTCCACCGGGGAGCTGTTTTTT. Protein: CASSSASGRSTGELFF.

The chain carries TRBV20-1 and TRBJ1-1; unclear D gene. The CDR3 sequence is 14 residues long. V was shortened by 0 bases and J by 4 bases, with 12 bases between the two germline ends. The germline gives CDR1 DFQATT, CDR2 SNEGSKA (reference sequence). The CDR3, as DNA: TGCAGTGCTAGAGATTCCCGGACCGTCACTGAAGCTTTCTTT. Its protein is CSARDSRTVTEAFF.

This clonotype was counted a few times. V usage is TRBV19 and J usage is TRBJ1-2, with D unresolved. The V end lost 5 bases, the J end lost 5 bases, and 9 bases lay between the germline ends. The germline CDR1 and CDR2 sequences are LNHDA and SQIVND (reference sequence). This CDR3 is 12 amino acids long. DNA of the CDR3: TGTGCCAGTAGTGATTGGATTTATGGCTACACCTTC. Its translation: CASSDWIYGYTF.

This sequence joins TRBV7-9 and TRBJ2-2; possible D gene TRBD2, 6 bases. The CDR3 runs 14 residues. V lost 4 bases to trimming and J lost 7 bases, with 13 bases between them. Germline-derived CDR1 and CDR2 are SEHNR and FQNEAQ (reference sequence). The CDR3 loop is CASSSPTSYGELFF. CDR3 bases: TGTGCCAGCAGCTCCCCCACTAGCTACGGGGAGCTGTTTTTT.

This clonotype was observed a handful of times. The J gene is TRBJ2-7, the V gene TRBV10-3; D may be TRBD1 (6 bases). This CDR3 region has 15 residues. V lost 0 bases to trimming and J lost 3 bases, with 12 bases between them. Germline CDR1 ENHRY, CDR2 SYGVKD. CDR3 nucleotide sequence: TGTGCCATCAGTGAGTCCCGGGACACCGACTACGAGCAGTACTTC. Translating it yields CAISESRDTDYEQYF.

V gene TRBV29-1 combines with J gene TRBJ2-3, with 8 nucleotides matching TRBD1. CDR3 length equals 14 residues. CDR1 and CDR2 (germline): SQVTM, ANQGSEA. The V and J ends lost 8 bases and 2 bases, in that order; junction bases with no gene match: 9. CDR3 region: CSSTGDSLTDTQYF. The CDR3 coding sequence is TGCAGCTCGACAGGGGATAGTCTCACAGATACGCAGTATTTT.

This clonotype was seen repeatedly, ten times or more. The chain combines TRBV19 with TRBJ2-1; 7 bases line up with TRBD2. The trim removed 5 bases at V and 3 bases at J, leaving 7 bases unmatched. Germline V gene lookup returns CDR1 LNHDA and CDR2 SQIVND (reference sequence). The CDR3 extends over 15 amino acids. The CDR3 is CASSSGRTFYNEQFF. For the CDR3, the DNA is TGTGCCAGTAGTTCCGGGAGGACCTTCTACAATGAGCAGTTCTTC. The full variable domain, rest sourced from reference TRBV19 and TRBJ2-1, is DGGITQSPKYLFRKEGQNVTLSCEQNLNHDAMYWYRQDPGQGLRLIYYSQIVNDFQKGDIAEGYSVSREKKESFPLTVTSAQKNPTAFYLCASSSGRTFYNEQFFGPGTRLTVL.

In its sample, this clonotype was seen a few times. This chain joins TRBV10-3 and TRBJ2-1, with a possible D match to TRBD1 (6 bases). Trimming removed 3 bases from V and 7 bases from J, with 13 bases in between. From germline, CDR1 is ENHRY and CDR2 SYGVKD. CDR3 size: 14 residues. The DNA of the CDR3 is TGTGCCATCAGTGACCTGGGGGCGAAGAATGAGCAGTTCTTC. It is translated as CAISDLGAKNEQFF.

This clonotype was counted a few times. The V gene is TRBV11-2, the J gene TRBJ2-1, with 9 bases identical to TRBD2. This CDR3 comprises 15 residues. The junction had 8 bases not matched to a gene; V was cut back by 6 bases and J by 5 bases. CDR1 and CDR2 from the germline V gene are SGHAT and FQNNGV. CDR3 loop: CASRSIAGVHNEQFF. CDR3 bases: TGTGCCAGCAGATCAATAGCGGGAGTCCACAATGAGCAGTTCTTC.